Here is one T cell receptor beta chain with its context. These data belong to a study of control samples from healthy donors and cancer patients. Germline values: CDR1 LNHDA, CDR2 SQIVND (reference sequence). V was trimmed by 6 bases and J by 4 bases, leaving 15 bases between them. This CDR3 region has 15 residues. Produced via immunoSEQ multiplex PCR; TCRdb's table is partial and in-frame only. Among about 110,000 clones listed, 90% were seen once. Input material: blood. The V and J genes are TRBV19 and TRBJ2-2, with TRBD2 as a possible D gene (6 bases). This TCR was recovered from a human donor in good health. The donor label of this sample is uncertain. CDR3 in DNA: TGTGCCAGTAGCCAATCTAGCGTAGGCACCGGGGAGCTGTTTTTT. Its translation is CASSQSSVGTGELFF. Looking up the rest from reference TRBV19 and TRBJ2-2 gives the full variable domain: DGGITQSPKYLFRKEGQNVTLSCEQNLNHDAMYWYRQDPGQGLRLIYYSQIVNDFQKGDIAEGYSVSREKKESFPLTVTSAQKNPTAFYLCASSQSSVGTGELFFGEGSRLTVL.